Presented here are 15 T cell receptor beta chains from one specimen sequenced in a study of shared clonotypes between healthy human individuals. Naive-designated CD8 cells lacked CD45RO, were positively enriched for CCR7, and omitted terminally differentiated effector memory CD45RA+ cells. The method was immunoSEQ multiplex PCR; TCRdb's version includes in-frame clones alone and lacks a portion of them. This table has 550,000 to 750,000 clones, about 90% appearing once. Material: naive CD8+ T cells sorted from blood. The receptors stem from a young man in good health.

The chain joins TRBV2 to TRBJ2-1; D might be TRBD2 (7 bases). The CDR3 has 10 amino acids. Germline assignment: CDR1 SNHLY and CDR2 FYNNEI. The V end lost 7 bases, the J end lost 14 bases, and 12 bases lay between the germline ends. The CDR3 protein is CASIQRDKFF. The CDR3 region has the DNA TGTGCCAGCATACAGCGGGACAAGTTCTTC. The full variable domain, its missing parts supplied by reference TRBV2 and TRBJ2-1, is EPEVTQTPSHQVTQMGQEVILRCVPISNHLYFYWYRQILGQKVEFLVSFYNNEISEKSEIFDDQFSVERPDGSNFTLKIRSTKLEDSAMYFCASIQRDKFFGPGTRLTVL.

This sequence joins TRBV29-1 and TRBJ1-1; D is perhaps TRBD1 (5 bases). The CDR3 spans 13 residues. Trimming removed 0 bases at V and 3 bases at J, with 8 bases between. Germline CDR1 SQVTM, CDR2 ANQGSEA. Here the CDR3 DNA reads TGCAGCGTTGAAGAGGTGGGGGACACTGAAGCTTTCTTT. Translated, it gives CSVEEVGDTEAFF.

V and J are TRBV2 and TRBJ2-2; D gene unclear. V lost 8 bases and J 4 bases, leaving 11 bases between the germline ends. The CDR3 is 13 residues long. Germline assignment: CDR1 SNHLY and CDR2 FYNNEI. The CDR3 sequence is CASGGVGTGELFF. CDR3 DNA: TGTGCCAGCGGTGGTGTGGGCACCGGGGAGCTGTTTTTT.

This chain links TRBV28 with TRBJ2-3; 8 nucleotides match TRBD2. The ends lost 6 bases at V and 0 bases at J; junction bases unmatched: 11. The length of the CDR3 is 17 residues. Germline CDR1 MDHEN, CDR2 SYDVKM. CDR3: CASSSGSQVSSTDTQYF. DNA for the CDR3: TGTGCCAGCAGCAGCGGGAGTCAGGTTTCTAGCACAGATACGCAGTATTTT.

This chain uses TRBV7-9 with TRBJ2-1; D is possibly TRBD1 or TRBD2 (6 bases each). The CDR3 has 16 residues. With 6 bases removed from V and 1 base from J, the gap between germline ends came to 16 bases. The germline V gene has CDR1 SEHNR and CDR2 FQNEAQ (reference sequence). The DNA of the CDR3 is TGTGCCAGCAGTCCGCCACGGGGGCGATCCTACAATGAGCAGTTCTTC. Protein: CASSPPRGRSYNEQFF.

V usage is TRBV7-9 and J usage is TRBJ2-7; no definite D call. This CDR3 has 12 amino acids. CDR1 is SEHNR and CDR2 is FQNEAQ in the germline V gene (reference sequence). Trimming shortened V by 4 bases and J by 5 bases, and 9 bases separated the two germline ends. In nucleotides, the CDR3 is TGTGCCAGCAGCTCCACCTTCCACGAGCAGTACTTC. Its translation is CASSSTFHEQYF.

This clone was seen once. Here the CDR3 DNA reads TGTGCCAGCAGCATAGGACAGCCCACCGGGGAGCTGTTTTTT. Translated: CASSIGQPTGELFF. The J gene is TRBJ2-2, the V gene TRBV5-6; tentative D call: TRBD1 (6 bases). The CDR3 sequence is 14 residues long. V lost 4 bases, J lost 4 bases, and 11 bases lay in between. Germline values: CDR1 SGHDT, CDR2 YYEEEE. The variable domain in full, with the rest retrieved from reference TRBV5-6 and TRBJ2-2, is DAGVTQSPTHLIKTRGQQVTLRCSPKSGHDTVSWYQQALGQGPQFIFQYYEEEERQRGNFPDRFSGHQFPNYSSELNVNALLLGDSALYLCASSIGQPTGELFFGEGSRLTVL.

This clone was detected a few times. The chain combines TRBV13 with TRBJ2-1; D gene unclear. The CDR3 loop spans 15 amino acids. The germline V and J ends were trimmed by 2 bases and 2 bases, with 10 bases remaining between them. Germline CDR1 and CDR2: PRHDT and FYEKMQ (reference sequence). The CDR3 DNA reads as TGTGCCAGCAGCTTACTCCAGGTTCCCTACAATGAGCAGTTCTTC. As protein: CASSLLQVPYNEQFF.

This clone is a singleton in its sample. The chain employs TRBV7-6 and TRBJ2-3; 10 bases map to TRBD2. Germline values: CDR1 SGHVS, CDR2 FNYEAQ. The CDR3 has 18 amino acids. J gave up 4 bases and V 1 base, and 11 bases lay outside the gene matches. The CDR3 sequence: CASSLGSGAGGPPDTQYF. In DNA form, the CDR3 reads TGTGCCAGCAGCTTAGGATCAGGAGCGGGAGGGCCGCCAGATACGCAGTATTTT. Together with reference TRBV7-6 and TRBJ2-3, the CDR3 gives the full variable domain: GAGVSQSPRYKVTKRGQDVALRCDPISGHVSLYWYRQALGQGPEFLTYFNYEAQQDKSGLPNDRFSAERPEGSISTLTIQRTEQRDSAMYRCASSLGSGAGGPPDTQYFGPGTRLTVL.

The chain links TRBV28 to TRBJ2-1; D gene ambiguous. CDR1 and CDR2 from the germline V gene are MDHEN and SYDVKM. V was trimmed by 2 bases and J by 6 bases, leaving 11 bases between them. The CDR3 contains 14 residues. CDR3 sequence reads: CASSLQVRVNEQFF. CDR3 bases: TGTGCCAGCAGTTTACAGGTTCGGGTCAATGAGCAGTTCTTC.

The chain combines TRBV7-3 with TRBJ2-3; D may be TRBD2 (5 bases). The germline V gene encodes CDR1 SGHTA and CDR2 FQGTGA. The CDR3 extends over 15 amino acids. V lost 4 bases, J lost 1 base, and 12 bases lay in between. Here the CDR3 reads CASSSSGARTDTQYF. The CDR3 DNA sequence: TGTGCCAGCAGCTCAAGCGGAGCCCGCACAGATACGCAGTATTTT.

The chain joins TRBV5-8 to TRBJ2-5; possible D gene TRBD1, 6 bases. This CDR3 spans 15 amino acids. The germline CDR1 and CDR2 sequences are SGHTS and YDEGEE. V lost 4 bases and J 5 bases, leaving 18 bases between the germline ends. This CDR3 reads CASSPSQGRGETQYF. CDR3 sequence (DNA): TGTGCCAGCAGCCCGTCACAGGGACGAGGGGAGACCCAGTACTTC.

The chain is built from TRBV15 and TRBJ1-3, with D possibly being TRBD1 (6 bases). This CDR3 is built from 17 residues. Germline assignment: CDR1 LNHNV and CDR2 YYDKDF (reference sequence). Trimming left V 1 base short and J 0 bases short, with 13 bases between. CDR3 nucleotide sequence: TGTGCCACCAGCAGAGGGGAGGGGGGAGACTCTGGAAACACCATATATTTT. This translates into CATSRGEGGDSGNTIYF.

This chain uses TRBV4-2 with TRBJ1-1; D ambiguous. The CDR3 is made up of 13 amino acids. Germline assignment: CDR1 LGHNA and CDR2 YNFKEQ. V lost 1 base and J lost 1, with 4 bases in between. This CDR3 is CASSQAQNTEAFF. The CDR3 nucleotides read TGTGCCAGCAGCCAAGCTCAGAACACTGAAGCTTTCTTT.

The CDR3 coding sequence is TGTGCCAGCAGTTTGGCGATAAGCTCCTACAATGAGCAGTTCTTC. Translating gives CASSLAISSYNEQFF. The chain combines TRBV27 with TRBJ2-1; D not certain. The V gene lost 3 bases and the J gene lost 0 bases, with 9 bases spanning the gap. Germline V gene sequence: CDR1 MNHEY, CDR2 SMNVEV (reference sequence). This CDR3 has 15 residues.